What follows are 22 T cell receptor beta chains derived from one specimen sequenced in a study of T-cell memory formation after mild COVID-19. One entry per CDR3 protein, called by TCRdb with MiXCR from the 5' RACE reads. The table has roughly 450,000 distinct CDR3 sequences, about 18% seen once; the top ten hold 9% to 15%. Sequenced material: PBMCs or a T cell subset sorted from them (not recorded which). The source is an adult woman who had mild COVID-19 (a few samples of this study predate the infection). Cell type and time point are not known.

The gene calls are TRBV7-9 and TRBJ2-1, with a weak D call TRBD2 (6 bases). CDR1 is SEHNR and CDR2 is FQNEAQ in the germline V gene (reference sequence). Trimming removed 1 base at V and 7 bases at J, with 17 bases between. This CDR3 is built from 16 residues. This CDR3 is CASSLVVSAGWNEQFF. The CDR3 nucleotides read TGTGCCAGCAGCTTAGTGGTCTCGGCGGGATGGAATGAGCAGTTCTTC.

The chain links TRBV2 to TRBJ2-7; the match to TRBD1 covers 7 bases. CDR1 and CDR2 from the germline V gene are SNHLY and FYNNEI. The CDR3 has 13 amino acids. Germline trimming cut 6 bases from V and 0 bases from J; bases unmatched to any gene: 2. The CDR3 DNA is TGTGCCAGCAGACAGGGGAGCTCCTACGAGCAGTACTTC. It specifies CASRQGSSYEQYF.

This clonotype showed up many times. The chain couples TRBV3-1 to TRBJ2-3, with unresolved D. This CDR3 has 17 amino acids. Germline lookup yields CDR1 LGHDT and CDR2 YNNKEL (reference sequence). The V gene lost 0 bases and the J gene lost 2 bases, with 15 bases spanning the gap. Here the CDR3 DNA reads TGTGCCAGCAGCCAAGATAGGGCTAAGCATCTCACAGATACGCAGTATTTT. It is translated as CASSQDRAKHLTDTQYF.

This clonotype came up a few times. The chain is built from TRBV15 and TRBJ2-7, with D possibly matching TRBD1 (5 bases). The length of the CDR3 is 16 residues. CDR1 is LNHNV, CDR2 YYDKDF, per germline (reference sequence). Trimming shortened V by 1 base and J by 5 bases, and 18 bases separated the two germline ends. CDR3 region: CATSRVVGASVDEQYF. CDR3 sequence (DNA): TGTGCCACCAGCAGAGTCGTAGGGGCGAGTGTGGACGAGCAGTACTTC.

This clonotype was seen at least ten times. The V call is TRBV27, the J call TRBJ1-5; no definite D call. There are 15 residues in the CDR3. Trimming took 0 bases from V and 5 from J, leaving 11 bases between them. The germline gives CDR1 MNHEY, CDR2 SMNVEV (reference sequence). CDR3 bases: TGTGCCAGCAGTTTATCGGTGCCTCGGTATCAGCCCCAGCATTTT. Residues: CASSLSVPRYQPQHF.

The genes are TRBV12-3 or TRBV12-4 and TRBJ2-2; D gene ambiguous. V was cut by 5 bases and J by 6 bases, with 13 bases left in between. The CDR3 runs 14 residues. CDR3 residues: CASSPQGLAGELFF. CDR3 DNA: TGTGCCAGCAGTCCCCAAGGTCTGGCCGGGGAGCTGTTTTTT.

The chain carries TRBV5-1 and TRBJ1-1; D might be TRBD1 (6 bases). The germline CDR1 and CDR2 sequences are SGHRS and YFSETQ. Trimming removed 4 bases from V and 4 bases from J, with 20 bases in between. The CDR3 covers 16 residues. CDR3 residues: CASSLNAQGAGTEAFF. CDR3 sequence (DNA): TGCGCCAGCAGCCTTAACGCACAGGGTGCAGGCACTGAAGCTTTCTTT.

V and J are TRBV12-3 or TRBV12-4 and TRBJ2-7, with D perhaps given as TRBD1 or TRBD2 (5 bases each). Trimming shortened V by 4 bases and J by 0 bases, and 13 bases separated the two germline ends. This CDR3 contains 15 residues. This CDR3 reads CASSSQGTHSYEQYF. CDR3 sequence (DNA): TGTGCCAGCAGTTCTCAAGGGACCCACTCCTACGAGCAGTACTTC.

This clonotype came up a few times. The chain joins TRBV7-9 to TRBJ1-2; D might be TRBD1 (6 bases). The V gene lost 0 bases and the J gene lost 8 bases, with 10 bases spanning the gap. Germline lookup yields CDR1 SEHNR and CDR2 FQNEAQ (reference sequence). This CDR3 has 13 residues. The CDR3 nucleotides read TGTGCCAGCAGCTTAGCGGCAGGGGACGGCTACACCTTC. It is translated as CASSLAAGDGYTF.

This clonotype came up a few times. V and J are TRBV6-2 or TRBV6-3 and TRBJ2-7; maybe TRBD2 (5 bases). V gave up 6 bases and J gave up 2 bases, with 17 bases separating them. CDR3 length: 15 residues. Germline values: CDR1 MNHEY, CDR2 SVGEGT. This chain's CDR3 is CASSHPTSVPYEQYF. The CDR3 DNA follows: TGTGCCAGCAGCCACCCCACTAGTGTTCCCTACGAGCAGTACTTC.

The rearrangement links TRBV5-1 to TRBJ2-1; 10 nucleotides match TRBD2. Per the germline V gene, CDR1 is SGHRS and CDR2 is YFSETQ. The CDR3 extends over 14 amino acids. After removal of 4 bases from V and 9 bases from J, the junction contained 7 bases not matched to a gene. The CDR3 sequence is CASSPLAGVGEQFF. The CDR3 DNA sequence: TGCGCCAGCAGCCCCCTAGCGGGAGTCGGTGAGCAGTTCTTC.

The chain couples TRBV2 to TRBJ1-6; D unclear. The CDR3 runs 14 residues. V gave up 2 bases and J gave up 9 bases, with 11 bases separating them. Germline V gene lookup returns CDR1 SNHLY and CDR2 FYNNEI. In nucleotides, the CDR3 is TGTGCCAGCAGTGAAAGGGTGAGAATTTCACCCCTCCACTTT. As protein: CASSERVRISPLHF.

This clonotype has ten or more counts. The chain combines TRBV7-2 with TRBJ2-7, with D unclear. From germline, CDR1 is SGHTA and CDR2 FQGNSA. V was pared by 2 bases and J by 2 bases, with 10 bases between. CDR3 length: 14 residues. The CDR3 DNA reads TGTGCCAGCAGCTTACGAATTCGGACCTACGAGCAGTACTTC. Residues: CASSLRIRTYEQYF.

The chain combines TRBV7-9 with TRBJ2-7, with 15 bases matching TRBD2. Trimming at V came to 5 bases and at J to 3 bases, leaving 5 bases not matched to a gene. Germline loops: CDR1 SEHNR, CDR2 FQNEAQ (reference sequence). The CDR3 runs 16 residues. The CDR3 DNA is TGTGCCAGCAGCGCGGGACTAGCGGGAGGCGGCTACGAGCAGTACTTC. Translated, it gives CASSAGLAGGGYEQYF.

This clonotype was seen more than once but under ten times. The chain recombines TRBV21-1 with TRBJ2-1. TRBV21-1 counts as a pseudogene. The CDR3 has 16 residues. CDR3 DNA sequence: TGTGCCAGCAGCAAAGAGAGGATTAGCTCCTACAATGAGCAGTTCTTC. Amino acids: CASSKERISSYNEQFF.

The table lists this clonotype with a few counts. The chain carries TRBV7-8 and TRBJ1-1; a possible D gene is TRBD1 (5 bases). Germline values: CDR1 SGHVS, CDR2 FQNEAQ. Trimming removed 6 bases at V and 1 base at J, with 12 bases between. The CDR3 covers 14 residues. The CDR3 is CASRGGSANTEAFF. The CDR3 nucleotides are TGTGCCAGCAGGGGGGGGTCCGCGAACACTGAAGCTTTCTTT.

This clonotype has a handful of counts. The genes are TRBV4-1 and TRBJ2-2; unclear D gene. Germline V gene data show CDR1 as MGHRA and CDR2 as YSYEKL. CDR3 length equals 17 residues. Trimming stripped 4 bases from V and 3 bases from J, with 18 bases between. CDR3 in amino acids: CASSPGALKRDTGELFF. The CDR3, as DNA: TGCGCCAGCAGCCCGGGCGCGTTAAAAAGGGACACCGGGGAGCTGTTTTTT.

J is TRBJ2-3 and V is TRBV2, with D maybe TRBD1 (6 bases). Trimming stripped 8 bases from V and 5 bases from J, with 8 bases between. The CDR3 has 11 amino acids. Germline V gene lookup returns CDR1 SNHLY and CDR2 FYNNEI. CDR3 sequence reads: CASQGRDTQYF. CDR3 bases: TGTGCCAGCCAGGGGAGAGATACGCAGTATTTT.

The chain joins TRBV4-2 to TRBJ2-7, with 8 bases aligning to TRBD2. Germline V gives CDR1 LGHNA, CDR2 YNFKEQ. Unmatched junction bases numbered 5, after V lost 0 bases and J lost 1 base. This CDR3 region has 16 residues. The CDR3 loop reads CASSQDRLAPSYEQYF. In DNA form, the CDR3 reads TGTGCCAGCAGCCAAGATCGACTAGCGCCTTCCTACGAGCAGTACTTC.

This sequence joins TRBV7-9 and TRBJ2-1; the D gene is possibly TRBD2 (6 bases). This CDR3 spans 14 amino acids. Germline V gives CDR1 SEHNR, CDR2 FQNEAQ (reference sequence). Trimming stripped 3 bases from V and 9 bases from J, with 15 bases between. The CDR3 sequence: CASSFAGGDSEQFF. CDR3 nucleotide sequence: TGTGCCAGCAGCTTCGCCGGGGGTGATAGTGAGCAGTTCTTC.

With regard to this clonotype: One end of the junction does not line up with germline, which may come from a read error. The V gene is TRBV15, the J gene TRBJ2-7, with 7 bases identical to TRBD2. Looked up from germline, CDR1 is LNHNV and CDR2 is YYDKDF (reference sequence). This CDR3 contains 12 residues. The CDR3 coding sequence is TGTGCCACCAGCAGAGCCTCTAGCGGATTAGACTTC. Translation gives CATSRASSGLDF.

A few counts support this clonotype. The CDR3 sequence: CASSPITGMWEQYF. As DNA, the CDR3 is TGTGCCAGTTCCCCAATAACAGGGATGTGGGAGCAGTACTTC. The chain recombines TRBV7-9 with TRBJ2-7, with a tentative D call TRBD1 (6 bases). The CDR3 is 14 amino acids. CDR1 is SEHNR, CDR2 FQNEAQ, per germline (reference sequence). Trimming took 9 bases from V and 7 from J, leaving 22 bases between them.